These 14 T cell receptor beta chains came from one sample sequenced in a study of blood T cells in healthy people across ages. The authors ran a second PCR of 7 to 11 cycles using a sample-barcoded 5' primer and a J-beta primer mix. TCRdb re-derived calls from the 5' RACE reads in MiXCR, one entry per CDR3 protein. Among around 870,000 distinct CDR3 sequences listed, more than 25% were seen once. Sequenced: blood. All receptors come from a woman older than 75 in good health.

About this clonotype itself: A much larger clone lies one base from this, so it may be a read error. CDR3 residues: CVSSKVLASYNEQFF. The DNA for the CDR3 is TGTGTCAGCAGTAAAGTTTTAGCGTCCTACAATGAGCAGTTCTTC. The rearrangement joins TRBV6-5 to TRBJ2-1; possibly TRBD2 for D (5 bases). Per germline, CDR1 MNHEY and CDR2 SVGAGI. The CDR3 is 15 amino acids.

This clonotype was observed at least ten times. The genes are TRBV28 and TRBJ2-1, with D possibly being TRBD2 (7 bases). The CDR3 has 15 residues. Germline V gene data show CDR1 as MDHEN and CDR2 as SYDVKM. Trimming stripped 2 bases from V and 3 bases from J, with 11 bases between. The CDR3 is CASSLGGASYNEQFF. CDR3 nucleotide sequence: TGTGCCAGCAGTTTAGGGGGGGCTAGCTACAATGAGCAGTTCTTC.

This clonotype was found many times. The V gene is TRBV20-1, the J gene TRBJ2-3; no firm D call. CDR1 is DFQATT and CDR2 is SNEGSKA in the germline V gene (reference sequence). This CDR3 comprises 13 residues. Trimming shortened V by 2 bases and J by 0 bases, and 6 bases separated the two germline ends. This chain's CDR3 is CSARQVSTDTQYF. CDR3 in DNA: TGCAGTGCTAGACAGGTTAGCACAGATACGCAGTATTTT.

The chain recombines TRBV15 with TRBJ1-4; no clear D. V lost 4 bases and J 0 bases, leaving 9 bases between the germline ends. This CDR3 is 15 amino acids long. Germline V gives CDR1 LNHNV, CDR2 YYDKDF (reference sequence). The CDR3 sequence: CATSITAATNEKLFF. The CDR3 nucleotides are TGTGCCACCAGCATAACAGCTGCAACTAATGAAAAACTGTTTTTT.

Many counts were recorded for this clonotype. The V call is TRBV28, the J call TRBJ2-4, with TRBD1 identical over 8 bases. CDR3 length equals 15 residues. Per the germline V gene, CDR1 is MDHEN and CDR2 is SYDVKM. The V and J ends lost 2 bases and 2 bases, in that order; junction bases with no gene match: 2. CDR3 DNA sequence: TGTGCCAGCAGTTTACAGGGGGCATCCAAAAACATTCAGTACTTC. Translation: CASSLQGASKNIQYF.

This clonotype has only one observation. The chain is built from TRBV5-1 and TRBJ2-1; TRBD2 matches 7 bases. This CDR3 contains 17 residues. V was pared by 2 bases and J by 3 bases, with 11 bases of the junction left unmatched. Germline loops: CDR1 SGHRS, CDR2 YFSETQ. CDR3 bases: TGCGCCAGCAGCTTTATTGGGGTAGCGGGTAACTACAATGAGCAGTTCTTC. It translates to CASSFIGVAGNYNEQFF. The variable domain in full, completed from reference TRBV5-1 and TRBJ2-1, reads KAGVTQTPRYLIKTRGQQVTLSCSPISGHRSVSWYQQTPGQGLQFLFEYFSETQRNKGNFPGRFSGRQFSNSRSEMNVSTLELGDSALYLCASSFIGVAGNYNEQFFGPGTRLTVL.

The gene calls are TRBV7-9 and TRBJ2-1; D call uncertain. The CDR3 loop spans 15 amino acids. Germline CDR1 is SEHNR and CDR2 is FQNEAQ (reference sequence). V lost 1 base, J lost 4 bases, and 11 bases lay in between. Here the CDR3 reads CASSLGAPSYNEQFF. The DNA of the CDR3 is TGTGCCAGCAGCTTAGGGGCCCCGTCTTACAATGAGCAGTTCTTC.

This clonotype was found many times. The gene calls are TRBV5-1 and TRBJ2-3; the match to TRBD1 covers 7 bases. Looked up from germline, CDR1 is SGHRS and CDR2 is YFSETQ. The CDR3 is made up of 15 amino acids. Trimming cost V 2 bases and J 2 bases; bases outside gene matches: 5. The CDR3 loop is CASSLQGFNTDTQYF. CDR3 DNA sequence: TGCGCCAGCAGCTTACAGGGGTTTAACACAGATACGCAGTATTTT.

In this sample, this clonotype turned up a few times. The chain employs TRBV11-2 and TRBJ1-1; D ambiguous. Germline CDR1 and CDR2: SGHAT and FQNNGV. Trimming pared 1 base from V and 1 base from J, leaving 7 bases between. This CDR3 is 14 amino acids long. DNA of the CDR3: TGTGCCAGCAGCTTAGTTCGTGAGAACACTGAAGCTTTCTTT. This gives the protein CASSLVRENTEAFF.

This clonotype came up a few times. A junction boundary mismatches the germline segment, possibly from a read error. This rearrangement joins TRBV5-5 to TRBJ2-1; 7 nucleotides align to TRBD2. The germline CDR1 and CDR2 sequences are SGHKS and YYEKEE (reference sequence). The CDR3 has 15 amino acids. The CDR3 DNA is TGTGCCGGCAGGCCGGACTGGGGGGGATCCGATGAGCAGTTCTTC. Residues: CAGRPDWGGSDEQFF.

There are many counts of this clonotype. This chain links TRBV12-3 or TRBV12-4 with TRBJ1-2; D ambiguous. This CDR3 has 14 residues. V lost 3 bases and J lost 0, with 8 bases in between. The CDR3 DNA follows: TGTGCCAGCAGTTTGAGACCTCCTAACTATGGCTACACCTTC. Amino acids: CASSLRPPNYGYTF.

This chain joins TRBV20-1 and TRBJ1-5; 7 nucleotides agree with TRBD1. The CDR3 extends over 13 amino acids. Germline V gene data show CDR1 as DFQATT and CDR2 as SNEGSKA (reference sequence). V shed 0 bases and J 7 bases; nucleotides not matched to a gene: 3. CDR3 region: CSARDQGGQPQHF. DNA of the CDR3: TGCAGTGCTAGAGATCAGGGGGGGCAGCCCCAGCATTTT.

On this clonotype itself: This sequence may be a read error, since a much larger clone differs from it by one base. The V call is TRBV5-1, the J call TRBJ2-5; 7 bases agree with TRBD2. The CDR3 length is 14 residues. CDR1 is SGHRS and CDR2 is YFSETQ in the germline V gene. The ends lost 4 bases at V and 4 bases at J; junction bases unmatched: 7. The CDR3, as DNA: TGCGCCAGCAGCAGGAGCGGGGAGCGAGAGACCCAGTACTTC. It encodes CASSRSGERETQYF.

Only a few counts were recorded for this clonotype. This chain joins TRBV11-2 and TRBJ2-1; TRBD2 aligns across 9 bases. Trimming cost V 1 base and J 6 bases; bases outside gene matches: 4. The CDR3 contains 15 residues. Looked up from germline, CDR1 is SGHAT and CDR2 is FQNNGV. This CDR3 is CASSLASGRSNEQFF. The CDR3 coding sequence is TGTGCCAGCAGCTTAGCAAGCGGGAGGTCCAATGAGCAGTTCTTC.